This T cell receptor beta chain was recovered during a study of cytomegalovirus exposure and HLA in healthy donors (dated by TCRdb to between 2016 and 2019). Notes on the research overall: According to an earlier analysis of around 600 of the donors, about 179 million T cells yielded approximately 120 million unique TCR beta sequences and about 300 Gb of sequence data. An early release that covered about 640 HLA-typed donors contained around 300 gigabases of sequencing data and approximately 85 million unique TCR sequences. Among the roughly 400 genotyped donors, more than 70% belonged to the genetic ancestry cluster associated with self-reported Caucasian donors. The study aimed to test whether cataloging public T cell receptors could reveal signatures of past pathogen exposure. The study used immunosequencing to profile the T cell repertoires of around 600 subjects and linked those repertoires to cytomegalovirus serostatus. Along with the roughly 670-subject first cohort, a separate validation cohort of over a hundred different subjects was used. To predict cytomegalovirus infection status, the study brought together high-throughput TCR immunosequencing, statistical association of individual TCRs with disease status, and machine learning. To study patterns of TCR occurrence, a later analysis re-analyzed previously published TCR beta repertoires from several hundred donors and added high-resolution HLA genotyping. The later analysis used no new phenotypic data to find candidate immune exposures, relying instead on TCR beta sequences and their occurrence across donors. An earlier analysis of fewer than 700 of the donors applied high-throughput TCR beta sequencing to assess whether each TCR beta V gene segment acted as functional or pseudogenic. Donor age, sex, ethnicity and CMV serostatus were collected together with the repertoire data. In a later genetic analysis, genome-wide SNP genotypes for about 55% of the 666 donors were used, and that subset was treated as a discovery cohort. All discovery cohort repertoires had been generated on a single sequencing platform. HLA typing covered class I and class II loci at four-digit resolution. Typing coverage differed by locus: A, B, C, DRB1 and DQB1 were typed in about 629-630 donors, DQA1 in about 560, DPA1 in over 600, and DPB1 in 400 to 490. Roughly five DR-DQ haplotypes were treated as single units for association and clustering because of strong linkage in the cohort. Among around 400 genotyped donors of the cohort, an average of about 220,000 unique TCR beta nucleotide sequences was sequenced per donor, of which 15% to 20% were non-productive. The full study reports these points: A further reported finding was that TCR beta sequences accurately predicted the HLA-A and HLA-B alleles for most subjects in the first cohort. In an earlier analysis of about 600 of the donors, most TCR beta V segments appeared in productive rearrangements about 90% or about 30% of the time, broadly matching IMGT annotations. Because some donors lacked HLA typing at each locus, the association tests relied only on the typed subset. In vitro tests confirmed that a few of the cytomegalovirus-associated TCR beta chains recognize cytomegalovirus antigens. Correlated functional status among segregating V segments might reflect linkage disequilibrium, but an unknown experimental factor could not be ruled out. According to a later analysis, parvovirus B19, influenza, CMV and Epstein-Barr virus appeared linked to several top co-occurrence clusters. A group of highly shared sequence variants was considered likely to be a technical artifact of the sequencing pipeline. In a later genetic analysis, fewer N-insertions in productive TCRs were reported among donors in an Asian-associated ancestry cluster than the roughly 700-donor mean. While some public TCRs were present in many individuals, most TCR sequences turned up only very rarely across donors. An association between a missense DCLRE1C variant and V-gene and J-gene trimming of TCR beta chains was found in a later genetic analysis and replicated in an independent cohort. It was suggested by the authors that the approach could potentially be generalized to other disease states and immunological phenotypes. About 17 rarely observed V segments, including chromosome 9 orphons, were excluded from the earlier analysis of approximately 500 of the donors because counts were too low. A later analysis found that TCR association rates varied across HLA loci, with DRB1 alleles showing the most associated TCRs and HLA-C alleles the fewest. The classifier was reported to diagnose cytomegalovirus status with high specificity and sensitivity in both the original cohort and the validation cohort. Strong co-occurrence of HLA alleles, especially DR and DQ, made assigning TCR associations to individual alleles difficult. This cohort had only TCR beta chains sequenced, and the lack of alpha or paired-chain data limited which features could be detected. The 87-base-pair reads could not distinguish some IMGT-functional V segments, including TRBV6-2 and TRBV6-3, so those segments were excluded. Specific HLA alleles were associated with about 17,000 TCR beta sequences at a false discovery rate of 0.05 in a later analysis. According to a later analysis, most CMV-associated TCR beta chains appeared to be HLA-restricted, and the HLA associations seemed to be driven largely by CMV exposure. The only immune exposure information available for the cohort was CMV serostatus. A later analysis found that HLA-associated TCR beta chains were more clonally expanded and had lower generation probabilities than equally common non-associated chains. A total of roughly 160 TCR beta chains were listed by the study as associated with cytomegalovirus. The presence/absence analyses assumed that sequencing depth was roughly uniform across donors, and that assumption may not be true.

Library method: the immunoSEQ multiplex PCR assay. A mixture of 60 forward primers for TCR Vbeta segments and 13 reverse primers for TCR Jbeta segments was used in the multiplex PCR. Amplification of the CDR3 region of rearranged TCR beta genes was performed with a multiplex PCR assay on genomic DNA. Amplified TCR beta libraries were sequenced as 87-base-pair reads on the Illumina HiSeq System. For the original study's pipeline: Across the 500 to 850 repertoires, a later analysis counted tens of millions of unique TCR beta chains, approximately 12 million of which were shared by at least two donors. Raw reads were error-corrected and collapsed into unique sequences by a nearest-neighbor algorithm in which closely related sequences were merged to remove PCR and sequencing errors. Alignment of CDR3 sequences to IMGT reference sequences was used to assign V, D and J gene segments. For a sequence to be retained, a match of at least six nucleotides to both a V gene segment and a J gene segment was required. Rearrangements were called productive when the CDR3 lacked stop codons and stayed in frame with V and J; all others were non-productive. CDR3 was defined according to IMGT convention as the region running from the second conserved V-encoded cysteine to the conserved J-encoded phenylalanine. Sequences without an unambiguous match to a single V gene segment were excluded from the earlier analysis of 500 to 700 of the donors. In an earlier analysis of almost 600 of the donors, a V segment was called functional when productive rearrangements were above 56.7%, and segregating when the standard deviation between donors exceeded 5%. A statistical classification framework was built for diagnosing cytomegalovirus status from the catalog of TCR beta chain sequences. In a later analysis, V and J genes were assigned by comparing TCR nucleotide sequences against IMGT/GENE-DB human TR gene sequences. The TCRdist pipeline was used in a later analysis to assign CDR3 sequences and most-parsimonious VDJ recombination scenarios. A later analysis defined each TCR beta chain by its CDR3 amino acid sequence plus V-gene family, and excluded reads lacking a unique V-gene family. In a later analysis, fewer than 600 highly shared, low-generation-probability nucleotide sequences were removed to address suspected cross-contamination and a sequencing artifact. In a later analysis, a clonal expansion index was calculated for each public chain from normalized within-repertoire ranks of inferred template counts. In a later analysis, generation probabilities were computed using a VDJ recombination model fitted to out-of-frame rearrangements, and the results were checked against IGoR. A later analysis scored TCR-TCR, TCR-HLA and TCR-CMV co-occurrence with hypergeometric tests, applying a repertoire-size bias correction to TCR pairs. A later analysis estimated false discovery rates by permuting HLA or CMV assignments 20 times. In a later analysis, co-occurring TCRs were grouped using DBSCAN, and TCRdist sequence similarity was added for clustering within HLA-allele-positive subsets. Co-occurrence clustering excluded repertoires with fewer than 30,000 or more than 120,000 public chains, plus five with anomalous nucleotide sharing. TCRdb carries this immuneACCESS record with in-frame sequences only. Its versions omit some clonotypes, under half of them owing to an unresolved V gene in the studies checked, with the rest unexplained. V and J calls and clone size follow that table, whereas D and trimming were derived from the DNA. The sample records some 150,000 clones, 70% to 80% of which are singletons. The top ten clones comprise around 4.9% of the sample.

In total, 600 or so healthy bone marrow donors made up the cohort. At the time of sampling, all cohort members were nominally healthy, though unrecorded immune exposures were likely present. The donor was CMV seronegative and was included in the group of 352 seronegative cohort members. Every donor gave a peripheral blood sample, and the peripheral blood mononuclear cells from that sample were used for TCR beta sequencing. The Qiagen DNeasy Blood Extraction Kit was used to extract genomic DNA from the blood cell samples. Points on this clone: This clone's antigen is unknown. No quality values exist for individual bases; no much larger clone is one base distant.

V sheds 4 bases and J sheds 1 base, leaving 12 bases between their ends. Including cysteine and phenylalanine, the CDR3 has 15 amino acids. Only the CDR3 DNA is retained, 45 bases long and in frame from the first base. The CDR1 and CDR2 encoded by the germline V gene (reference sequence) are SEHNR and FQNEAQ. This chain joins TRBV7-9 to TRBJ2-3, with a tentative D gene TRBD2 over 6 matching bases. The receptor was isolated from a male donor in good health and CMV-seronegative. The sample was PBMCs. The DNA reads TGTGCCAGCAGCTCTGGGGCGGGACGCACAGATACGCAGTATTTT. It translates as CASSSGAGRTDTQYF. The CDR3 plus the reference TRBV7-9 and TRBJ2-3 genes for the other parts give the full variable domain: DTGVSQNPRHKITKRGQNVTFRCDPISEHNRLYWYRQTLGQGPEFLTYFQNEAQLEKSRLLSDRFSAERPKGSFSTLEIQRTEQGDSAMYLCASSSGAGRTDTQYFGPGTRLTVL.